A single sample is the source of the 16 T cell receptor beta chains below, sequenced in a study of blood T cell repertoires in COVID-19. Some clones are missing from TCRdb's copy, which holds only in-frame ones; the method was immunoSEQ multiplex PCR. The repertoire consists of hundreds of thousands of clones, with around four fifths occurring once and the leading ten covering around a sixth. Sample: peripheral blood. The receptors derive from a woman over 75 with active or convalescent COVID-19.

The chain couples TRBV29-1 to TRBJ2-1, with 8 bases fitting TRBD2. Germline CDR1 and CDR2: SQVTM and ANQGSEA. The V segment lost 2 bases and the J segment 5 bases; nucleotides outside the gene matches: 8. This CDR3 contains 15 residues. The CDR3 DNA follows: TGCAGCGTTGAACTCTTAGCGGGGAGAGACAATGAGCAGTTCTTC. Translated, it gives CSVELLAGRDNEQFF.

This chain joins TRBV7-9 and TRBJ1-2, with 7 bases matching TRBD1. V trimming: 1 base; J trimming: 4 bases; junction bases outside the gene matches: 9. Germline V lookup: CDR1 SEHNR, CDR2 FQNEAQ (reference sequence). The CDR3 spans 16 residues. The CDR3 region has the DNA TGTGCCAGCAGCTTAGGGTCAAGGGGGCGAACCTATGGCTACACCTTC. It yields the protein CASSLGSRGRTYGYTF. Variable domain in full (rest from reference TRBV7-9 and TRBJ1-2): DTGVSQNPRHKITKRGQNVTFRCDPISEHNRLYWYRQTLGQGPEFLTYFQNEAQLEKSRLLSDRFSAERPKGSFSTLEIQRTEQGDSAMYLCASSLGSRGRTYGYTFGSGTRLTVV.

This clone was found a few times. The chain has TRBV6-1 and TRBJ2-7; TRBD2 matches at 8 bases. V dropped 3 bases and J dropped 3; count of bases not matched to a gene: 7. CDR1 and CDR2 (germline): MNHNS, SASEGT. The CDR3 is 15 residues long. The CDR3 loop is CASSEALAGFYEQYF. CDR3 coding DNA: TGTGCCAGCAGTGAGGCTCTAGCGGGTTTCTACGAGCAGTACTTC.

This clone was counted only a few times. The J gene is TRBJ1-2, the V gene TRBV20-1; 9 bases align to TRBD1. Germline CDR1 is DFQATT and CDR2 is SNEGSKA (reference sequence). The CDR3 has 14 amino acids. The ends lost 3 bases at V and 4 bases at J; junction bases unmatched: 6. CDR3 nucleotide sequence: TGCAGTGCTAGTGTACAGGGGGCAGGCTATGGCTACACCTTC. Its translation is CSASVQGAGYGYTF.

This chain uses TRBV18 with TRBJ2-1; TRBD2 matches 12 bases. Germline V CDR1 and CDR2: KGHSH, LQKENI. V shed 3 bases and J 5 bases; nucleotides not matched to a gene: 8. CDR3 length: 17 amino acids. The CDR3 protein is CASSPSIWTSGNNEQFF. As DNA, the CDR3 is TGTGCCAGCTCACCGTCGATCTGGACTAGCGGGAACAATGAGCAGTTCTTC.

The chain combines TRBV10-3 with TRBJ2-7, with TRBD1 matching over 10 bases. Trimming took 6 bases from V and 5 from J; bases not matched to a gene: 7. This CDR3 is built from 14 residues. Per germline, CDR1 ENHRY and CDR2 SYGVKD. The DNA for the CDR3 is TGTGCCATCAGATCAGACAGGGGGCAAGACGAGCAGTACTTC. It yields the protein CAIRSDRGQDEQYF.

CDR3 loop: CASSLMVGAPGYGYTF. CDR3 nucleotide sequence: TGTGCCAGCAGCCTGATGGTTGGGGCGCCAGGCTATGGCTACACCTTC. The chain combines TRBV7-2 with TRBJ1-2; D is possibly TRBD1 (5 bases). CDR3 length: 16 amino acids. Germline V gene data show CDR1 as SGHTA and CDR2 as FQGNSA. V lost 5 bases, J lost 4 bases, and 20 bases lay in between.

This rearrangement joins TRBV11-2 to TRBJ2-7, with 8 bases identical to TRBD2. The germline V gene encodes CDR1 SGHAT and CDR2 FQNNGV. The CDR3 spans 15 residues. V lost 7 bases, J lost 7 bases, and 15 bases stayed unmatched. DNA of the CDR3: TGTGCCAGCACCAGTGTAGCGGGACTTCCTACGGAGCAGTACTTC. This codes for CASTSVAGLPTEQYF.

The chain couples TRBV19 to TRBJ1-1; D gene unclear. The V gene's germline CDR1 is LNHDA and CDR2 SQIVND (reference sequence). Trimming pared 3 bases from V and 1 base from J, leaving 12 bases between. The CDR3 spans 15 residues. CDR3 protein: CASSIAQAQNTEAFF. Written as DNA, the CDR3 is TGTGCCAGTAGTATTGCTCAGGCGCAGAACACTGAAGCTTTCTTT.

The chain uses TRBV6-2 or TRBV6-3 and TRBJ1-2; 7 nucleotides align to TRBD1. The CDR3 runs 14 residues. The V and J ends lost 6 bases and 2 bases, in that order; junction bases with no gene match: 6. The germline V gene encodes CDR1 MNHEY and CDR2 SVGEGT. Here the CDR3 DNA reads TGTGCCAGCAGCGACCTGACAGGGAACTATGGCTACACCTTC. Protein: CASSDLTGNYGYTF.

The rearrangement links TRBV11-3 to TRBJ1-6; 8 positions agree with TRBD1. CDR1 SGHNT and CDR2 YENEEA come from the germline V gene. Losses at the gene ends were 1 base for V and 10 bases for J; bases not matched to a gene: 6. This CDR3 has 15 amino acids. DNA for the CDR3: TGTGCCAGCAGCTTAGGAGGACAGGGAAGGTCACCCCTCCACTTT. The encoded protein is CASSLGGQGRSPLHF.

The gene calls are TRBV3-1 (or the pseudogene TRBV3-2) and TRBJ2-7, with a tentative D call TRBD2 (5 bases). Trimming stripped 1 base from V and 8 bases from J, with 6 bases between. Germline-derived CDR1 and CDR2 are LGHDT and YNNKEL (reference sequence). The CDR3 is made up of 11 amino acids. CDR3 loop: CASSQGGQQYF. For the CDR3, the DNA is TGTGCCAGCAGCCAAGGCGGGCAGCAGTACTTC.

This chain uses TRBV5-6 with TRBJ1-2; 8 bases map to TRBD1. J lost 5 bases, V lost 5 bases, and 11 bases had no gene match. From germline, CDR1 is SGHDT and CDR2 YYEEEE. This CDR3 is built from 15 residues. For the CDR3, the DNA is TGTGCCAGCAGAGAGCGACAGGGGCGCGTTTATGGCTACACCTTC. This gives the protein CASRERQGRVYGYTF.

There are a few counts of this clone. This chain links TRBV27 with TRBJ2-3; no clear D gene. The CDR3 spans 15 residues. Between the trimmed V and J ends, which lost 2 bases and 3 bases, there was a span of 12 bases. Per germline, CDR1 MNHEY and CDR2 SMNVEV (reference sequence). CDR3 amino acids: CASSLRRRETDTQYF. In nucleotides, the CDR3 is TGTGCCAGCAGTTTAAGGCGGAGAGAGACAGATACGCAGTATTTT.

This clone appeared once. The chain joins TRBV5-1 to TRBJ2-7; 15 bases agree with TRBD2. V was pared by 1 base and J by 0 bases, with 5 bases of the junction left unmatched. In germline, CDR1 is SGHRS, CDR2 YFSETQ. This CDR3 is 18 amino acids long. This chain's CDR3 is CASSLLGLAGGFSYEQYF. DNA for the CDR3: TGCGCCAGCAGCTTGCTGGGACTAGCGGGAGGCTTCTCCTACGAGCAGTACTTC.

The genes are TRBV6-2 or TRBV6-3 and TRBJ1-1; D unclear. V lost 5 bases, J lost 1 base, and 5 bases lay in between. CDR3 size: 12 residues. Germline V gives CDR1 MNHEY, CDR2 SVGEGT. The CDR3 sequence is CASSRENTEAFF. The CDR3 bases are TGTGCCAGCAGTCGGGAGAACACTGAAGCTTTCTTT.